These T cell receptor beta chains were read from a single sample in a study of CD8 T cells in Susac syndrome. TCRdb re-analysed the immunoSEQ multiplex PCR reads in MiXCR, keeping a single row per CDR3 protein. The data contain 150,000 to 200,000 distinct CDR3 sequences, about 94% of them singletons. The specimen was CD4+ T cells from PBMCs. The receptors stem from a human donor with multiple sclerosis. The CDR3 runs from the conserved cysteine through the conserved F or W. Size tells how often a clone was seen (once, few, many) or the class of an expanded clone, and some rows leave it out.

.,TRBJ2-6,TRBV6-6,CASSYSIGSGANVLTF
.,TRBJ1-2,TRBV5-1,CASSFGGQENGYTF
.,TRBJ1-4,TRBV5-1,CASSLNQAATNEKLFF
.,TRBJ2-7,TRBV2,CASSTQGGVYEQYF
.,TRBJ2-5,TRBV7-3,CASSPVGRETQYF
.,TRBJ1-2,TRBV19,CASVPGRGDYGYTF
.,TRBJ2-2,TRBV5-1,CASSLDGEGNTGELFF
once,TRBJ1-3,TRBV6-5,CASRLDRNSGNTIYF
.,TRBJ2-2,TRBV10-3,CATAPSGGRNTGELFF
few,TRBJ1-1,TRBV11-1,CASSLLLNTEAFF
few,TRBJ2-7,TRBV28,CASSLPGEQYF
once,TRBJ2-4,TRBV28,CATADRVVSLRYF
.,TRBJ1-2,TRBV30,CAWNAGRFYGYTF
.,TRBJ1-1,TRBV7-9,CASTQSGGPPEAFF
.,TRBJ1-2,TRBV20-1,CSARQGVNYGYTF
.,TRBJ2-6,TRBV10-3,CAISEAIQGSGANVLTF
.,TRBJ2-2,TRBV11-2,CASSLTGASTGELFF
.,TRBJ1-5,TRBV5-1,CASRPNVSPNQPQHF
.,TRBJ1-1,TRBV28,CASSRSDWGSLVNEAFF
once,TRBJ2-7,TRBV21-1,CASSSRDRVDEQYF
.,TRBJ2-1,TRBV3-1,CASSRGLAAYNEQFF
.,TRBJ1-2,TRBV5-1,CASSLMGTDGYTF